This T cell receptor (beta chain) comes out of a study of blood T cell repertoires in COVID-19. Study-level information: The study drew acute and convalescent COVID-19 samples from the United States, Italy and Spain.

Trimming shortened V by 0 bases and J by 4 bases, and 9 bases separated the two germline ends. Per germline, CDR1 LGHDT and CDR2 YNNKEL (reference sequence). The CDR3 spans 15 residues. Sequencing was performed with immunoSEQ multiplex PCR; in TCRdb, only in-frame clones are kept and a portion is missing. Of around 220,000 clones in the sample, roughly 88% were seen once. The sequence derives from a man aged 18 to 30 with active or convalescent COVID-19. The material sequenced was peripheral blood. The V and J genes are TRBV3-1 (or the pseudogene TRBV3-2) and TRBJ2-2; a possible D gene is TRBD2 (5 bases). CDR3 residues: CASSQEPEATGELFF. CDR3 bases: TGTGCCAGCAGCCAAGAACCGGAGGCCACCGGGGAGCTGTTTTTT.